These T cell receptor beta chains were read from a single sample in a study of regulatory T cells in long-lasting Graves disease. TCRdb passed the multiplex PCR reads through MiXCR, listing each CDR3 protein once. The sample includes about 620,000 distinct CDR3 sequences, roughly 15% of them seen just once. These data also formed part of another study, on T cells in Graves' hyperthyroidism and ophthalmopathy.

This specimen consisted of peripheral blood mononuclear cells (PBMCs), obtained at new diagnosis, from a patient treated with antithyroid drugs. The receptors derive from a young woman with Graves disease. Both conserved end residues are trimmed from each CDR3. The size entry is marked missing in some rows and otherwise reads once, few, many or a size class.

v_call	j_call	clone_size	cdr3_aa
TRBV2	TRBJ2-3	many	ASFREVSITDTQY
TRBV30	TRBJ1-3	few	AQQGPGNTIY
TRBV7-3	TRBJ1-1	many	ASSLAKNTEAF
TRBV28	TRBJ2-1	many	ASSFREYNEQF
TRBV4-1	TRBJ1-5	.	ASSQDQGREQPQH
TRBV12-3/TRBV12-4	TRBJ1-4	many	ASSLSGGKEELF
TRBV30	TRBJ1-2	few	AGRGTNGGYT
TRBV5-1	TRBJ1-2	few	ASSPRQGAMDGYT
TRBV29-1	TRBJ2-3	few	SVRGGKSTDTQY
TRBV14	TRBJ2-7	.	ASSPPAGTGSYEQY
TRBV7-3	TRBJ2-5	few	ASSLSGAGPQETQY
TRBV7-6	TRBJ2-5	few	ASSLAGGIPFKTQY
TRBV3-1	TRBJ2-7	.	ASSPDLFAAGEY
TRBV19	TRBJ1-1	.	ASSATPTEAF
TRBV10-3	TRBJ2-5	many	AISRLGFSETQY
TRBV20-1	TRBJ2-7	.	STPGLLGSYEQY
TRBV29-1	TRBJ2-3	many	SGFDRTDTQY
TRBV3-1	TRBJ1-3	few	ASSQGDPKGGNTIY
TRBV29-1	TRBJ1-1	.	SVEEGMNTEAF
TRBV20-1	TRBJ2-3	.	SAPTPRQTTDTQY
TRBV20-1	TRBJ2-1	many	SALTSGTDNEQF
TRBV20-1	TRBJ2-5	few	SARALAEETQY
TRBV10-3	TRBJ1-2	many	AISETTLGYT
TRBV28	TRBJ2-7	many	ASSLRGSLRYEQY
TRBV6-1	TRBJ2-1	few	ASSEGTGGSYNEQF
TRBV7-3	TRBJ2-1	.	ASSQDLGGTGSVEQF
TRBV2	TRBJ1-4	many	ASTEGGPHEKLF
TRBV18	TRBJ2-1	few	ASSPSVTYYNEQF
TRBV30	TRBJ2-5	many	AWSVGKTQY
TRBV25-1	TRBJ1-2	.	ASTPSHVRGIGYT
TRBV9	TRBJ1-3	few	ASSGRPGQGVGNTIY
TRBV27	TRBJ2-5	.	ASSQYSGSGETQY
TRBV19	TRBJ2-2	.	ASTSGTGNWGGELF
TRBV15	TRBJ2-1	many	ATSPGGSYNEQF
TRBV29-1	TRBJ2-5	.	SITGGSETQY
TRBV6-2/TRBV6-3	TRBJ1-1	.	ASGLGGRPEAF
TRBV7-2	TRBJ2-2	.	ASRSGGANTGELF
TRBV9	TRBJ2-3	once	ASSVSRSTDTQY
TRBV7-3	TRBJ2-1	.	ASSPQVGVDEQF
TRBV6-2/TRBV6-3	TRBJ1-2	.	ASTQDRVSYGYT
TRBV20-1	TRBJ2-1	many	SASPAYEQF
TRBV27	TRBJ2-1	many	ASSPWVDDDEQF
TRBV28	TRBJ1-5	many	ASNAGGQPQH
TRBV29-1	TRBJ2-5	.	SATPGQWKTQY
TRBV12-3/TRBV12-4	TRBJ1-1	many	ASSSTGVNTEAF
TRBV28	TRBJ1-4	many	ASSLGQVEKLF
TRBV27	TRBJ1-1	many	ASRLRGMNTEAF
TRBV11-2	TRBJ2-5	many	ASSKGLAEVETQY
TRBV19	TRBJ2-7	.	ASRGVGQSTYEQY
TRBV28	TRBJ1-1	many	ASRGRGTEAF
TRBV18	TRBJ1-1	.	ASSPSWVNTEAF
TRBV20-1	TRBJ1-1	.	SARDWGAPGAPMNTEAF
TRBV2	TRBJ1-2	many	ALDKGELNYGYT
TRBV3-1	TRBJ1-6	.	ASSPSLGWSPLH
TRBV7-3	TRBJ2-3	many	ASSFDRVSDTQY